The 20 T cell receptor beta chains listed next were all sequenced from one sample in a study of cytomegalovirus exposure and HLA in healthy donors. It was with 60 Vbeta and 13 Jbeta primers that the PCR ran. Some clones are missing from TCRdb's copy, which holds only in-frame ones; the method was immunoSEQ multiplex PCR. The sample lists 130,000 to 150,000 clones, roughly 75% occurring once. Specimen: PBMCs. All receptors come from a middle-aged man in good health and CMV-seropositive.

The CDR3, as DNA: TGTGCCAGCAGCGGGGCGTATACCGTAGGAAACTATGGCTACACCTTC. Translation: CASSGAYTVGNYGYTF. The rearrangement uses TRBV9 and TRBJ1-2, with no clear D. The CDR3 is 16 amino acids. Trimming stripped 3 bases from V and 2 bases from J, with 17 bases between. Germline CDR1 SGDLS, CDR2 YYNGEE.

The chain has TRBV5-1 and TRBJ2-3; 7 bases match TRBD2. This CDR3 region has 15 residues. Per the germline V gene, CDR1 is SGHRS and CDR2 is YFSETQ. V trimming: 3 bases; J trimming: 3 bases; junction bases outside the gene matches: 7. CDR3 amino acids: CASSSAGLDTDTQYF. For the CDR3, the DNA is TGCGCCAGCAGCTCGGCCGGACTAGATACAGATACGCAGTATTTT. The full variable domain, completed using reference TRBV5-1 and TRBJ2-3, is KAGVTQTPRYLIKTRGQQVTLSCSPISGHRSVSWYQQTPGQGLQFLFEYFSETQRNKGNFPGRFSGRQFSNSRSEMNVSTLELGDSALYLCASSSAGLDTDTQYFGPGTRLTVL.

The chain combines TRBV19 with TRBJ2-2; tentative D call: TRBD1 (6 bases). The V gene's germline CDR1 is LNHDA and CDR2 SQIVND (reference sequence). V dropped 7 bases and J dropped 8 bases, with 11 bases sitting between them. The CDR3 totals 12 residues. The CDR3 nucleotides are TGTGCCAGTATCGACAGGACGGGGGAGCTGTTTTTT. Translating it yields CASIDRTGELFF.

The genes are TRBV4-3 and TRBJ1-1, with 8 bases that match TRBD1. The CDR3 runs 18 residues. CDR1 and CDR2 (germline): LGHNA, YSLEER. The V and J ends lost 1 base and 0 bases, in that order; junction bases with no gene match: 10. The CDR3 nucleotides read TGCGCCAGCAGCCAAGGGACAGGGCTGGCTCGAATGAACACTGAAGCTTTCTTT. This codes for CASSQGTGLARMNTEAFF.

In DNA, the CDR3 is TGTGCCAGTAACCTAGCGGGAGGGAAAGAGACCCAGTACTTC. This codes for CASNLAGGKETQYF. The chain combines TRBV6-6 with TRBJ2-5, with 12 bases that match TRBD2. Germline V gene sequence: CDR1 MNHNY, CDR2 SVGAGI (reference sequence). This CDR3 comprises 14 residues. Trimming at V came to 9 bases and at J to 3 bases, leaving 5 bases not matched to a gene.

This clone turned up a few times. The V and J genes are TRBV7-2 and TRBJ2-2; 8 nucleotides line up with TRBD2. The CDR3 totals 17 residues. Germline-derived CDR1 and CDR2 are SGHTA and FQGNSA. The trim removed 0 bases at V and 3 bases at J, leaving 6 bases unmatched. CDR3 bases: TGTGCCAGCAGCTTAGCGCGAAGCGGGAGTGACACCGGGGAGCTGTTTTTT. Amino acids: CASSLARSGSDTGELFF.

The CDR3 bases are TGCGCCAGCAGCCTTCAACAGGGATCAACTAATGAAAAACTGTTTTTT. Translation gives CASSLQQGSTNEKLFF. The chain has TRBV4-1 and TRBJ1-4, with a possible D match to TRBD1 (6 bases). Per germline, CDR1 MGHRA and CDR2 YSYEKL. With 4 bases removed from V and 0 bases from J, the gap between germline ends came to 12 bases. The CDR3 loop spans 16 amino acids.

This chain uses TRBV25-1 with TRBJ1-3; D is perhaps TRBD1 (5 bases). V shed 4 bases and J shed 9 bases, with 7 bases lying between them. CDR1 MGHDK and CDR2 SYGVNS come from the germline V gene. This CDR3 has 11 residues. The CDR3: CASSVGGTIYF. Written as DNA, the CDR3 is TGTGCCAGCAGTGTCGGGGGCACCATATATTTT.

The gene calls are TRBV6-1 and TRBJ1-2; 11 bases align to TRBD1. Germline-derived CDR1 and CDR2 are MNHNS and SASEGT. V lost 5 bases and J lost 2; bases outside the gene matches: 4. The CDR3 sequence is 15 residues long. The CDR3 protein is CASSPDRGLNYGYTF. The DNA of the CDR3 is TGTGCCAGCAGTCCGGACAGGGGGCTAAACTATGGCTACACCTTC.

This clone has a handful of counts. V usage is TRBV4-3 and J usage is TRBJ1-4; D is ambiguous. Germline assignment: CDR1 LGHNA and CDR2 YSLEER. V lost 0 bases and J 4 bases, leaving 9 bases between the germline ends. This CDR3 is built from 15 residues. In DNA, the CDR3 is TGCGCCAGCAGCCAAGAGTGGAGCCTTAATGAAAAACTGTTTTTT. Translation: CASSQEWSLNEKLFF.

The rearrangement joins TRBV7-6 to TRBJ2-5, with D unresolved. From germline, CDR1 is SGHVS and CDR2 FNYEAQ. Trimming pared 1 base from V and 2 bases from J, leaving 11 bases between. The CDR3 consists of 15 residues. In DNA, the CDR3 is TGTGCCAGCAGCTTAGGGCGGATGGGTCAAGAGACCCAGTACTTC. The encoded protein is CASSLGRMGQETQYF.

The gene calls are TRBV7-9 and TRBJ2-7; TRBD1 matches 8 bases. Unmatched junction bases numbered 6, after V lost 1 base and J lost 4 bases. The germline V gene encodes CDR1 SEHNR and CDR2 FQNEAQ (reference sequence). CDR3 size: 15 residues. CDR3 region: CASSLGPGGTYEQYF. The CDR3 DNA follows: TGTGCCAGCAGCTTAGGGCCAGGGGGCACGTACGAGCAGTACTTC. Supplemented by reference TRBV7-9 and TRBJ2-7, the full variable domain reads DTGVSQNPRHKITKRGQNVTFRCDPISEHNRLYWYRQTLGQGPEFLTYFQNEAQLEKSRLLSDRFSAERPKGSFSTLEIQRTEQGDSAMYLCASSLGPGGTYEQYFGPGTRLTVT.

This clone was counted a single time. The V call is TRBV27, the J call TRBJ2-2; 9 positions agree with TRBD1. Germline V CDR1 and CDR2: MNHEY, SMNVEV (reference sequence). CDR3 size: 18 residues. V shed 6 bases, J shed 4 bases, and the junction held 15 bases outside the gene matches. CDR3: CASSQGQGGTLITGELFF. CDR3 DNA sequence: TGTGCCAGCAGCCAGGGACAGGGCGGGACATTGATCACCGGGGAGCTGTTTTTT.

This clone showed up just once. The chain combines TRBV4-3 with TRBJ1-1; D gene ambiguous. There are 16 residues in the CDR3. Germline lookup yields CDR1 LGHNA and CDR2 YSLEER. Trimming took 0 bases from V and 1 from J, leaving 12 bases between them. This CDR3 reads CASSQDSRGGNTEAFF. In DNA form, the CDR3 reads TGCGCCAGCAGCCAAGATAGTCGCGGAGGGAACACTGAAGCTTTCTTT.

The rearrangement links TRBV7-9 to TRBJ2-7; D might be TRBD1 (5 bases). CDR3 size: 14 residues. V lost 0 bases and J 5 bases, leaving 11 bases between the germline ends. Germline values: CDR1 SEHNR, CDR2 FQNEAQ (reference sequence). CDR3 loop: CASSLAAGLDEQYF. The CDR3 bases are TGTGCCAGCAGCTTAGCGGCAGGGCTTGACGAGCAGTACTTC.

The chain couples TRBV2 to TRBJ2-7, with 12 bases identical to TRBD1. V trimming: 6 bases; J trimming: 0 bases; junction bases outside the gene matches: 12. Germline CDR1 and CDR2: SNHLY and FYNNEI. CDR3 size: 18 residues. The CDR3 DNA reads TGTGCCAGCAGATCGCGGGACAGGGGGCTTTTAAGCTCCTACGAGCAGTACTTC. It yields the protein CASRSRDRGLLSSYEQYF. The variable domain in full, with the rest retrieved from reference TRBV2 and TRBJ2-7, is EPEVTQTPSHQVTQMGQEVILRCVPISNHLYFYWYRQILGQKVEFLVSFYNNEISEKSEIFDDQFSVERPDGSNFTLKIRSTKLEDSAMYFCASRSRDRGLLSSYEQYFGPGTRLTVT.

The rearrangement joins TRBV27 to TRBJ1-5; D ambiguous. Trimming removed 0 bases at V and 4 bases at J, with 25 bases between. This CDR3 is 20 amino acids long. Germline V gene sequence: CDR1 MNHEY, CDR2 SMNVEV (reference sequence). The CDR3 DNA sequence: TGTGCCAGCAGTTTATCCGACAACCGGCCCCCAGAATGCGGGAATCAGCCCCAGCATTTT. This encodes CASSLSDNRPPECGNQPQHF.

J is TRBJ2-2 and V is TRBV7-3, with a weak D call TRBD1 (6 bases). CDR3 size: 15 residues. Per germline, CDR1 SGHTA and CDR2 FQGTGA. V was pared by 7 bases and J by 6 bases, with 18 bases between. DNA of the CDR3: TGTGCCAGCATCCAAACTGAGGGGGTTGCCGGGGAGCTGTTTTTT. It codes for CASIQTEGVAGELFF.

The chain carries TRBV15 and TRBJ2-5, with 10 bases aligning to TRBD2. Trimming removed 5 bases from V and 5 bases from J; junction bases left unmatched: 11. The CDR3 has 16 residues. Looked up from germline, CDR1 is LNHNV and CDR2 is YYDKDF (reference sequence). CDR3 region: CATSEALAGVWETQYF. The CDR3 coding sequence is TGTGCCACCAGCGAGGCCCTAGCGGGAGTATGGGAGACCCAGTACTTC.

This clone has a handful of counts. J is TRBJ1-5 and V is TRBV10-3; TRBD1 is a possible D gene (5 bases). The CDR3 runs 15 residues. Looked up from germline, CDR1 is ENHRY and CDR2 is SYGVKD. V lost 3 bases and J lost 5, with 14 bases in between. CDR3 in amino acids: CAISEGGDSDQPQHF. The CDR3, as DNA: TGTGCCATCAGTGAAGGAGGGGATTCCGATCAGCCCCAGCATTTT.